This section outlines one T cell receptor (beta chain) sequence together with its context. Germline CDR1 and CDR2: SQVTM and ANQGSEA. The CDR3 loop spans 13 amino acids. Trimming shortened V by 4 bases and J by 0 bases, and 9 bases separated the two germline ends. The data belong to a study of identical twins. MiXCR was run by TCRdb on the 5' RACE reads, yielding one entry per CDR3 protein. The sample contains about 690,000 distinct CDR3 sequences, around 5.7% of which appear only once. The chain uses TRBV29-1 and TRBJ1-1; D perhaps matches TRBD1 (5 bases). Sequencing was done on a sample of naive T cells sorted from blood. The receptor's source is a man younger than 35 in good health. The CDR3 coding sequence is TGCAGCGTTGGTGGGACGATGAACACTGAAGCTTTCTTT. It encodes CSVGGTMNTEAFF.